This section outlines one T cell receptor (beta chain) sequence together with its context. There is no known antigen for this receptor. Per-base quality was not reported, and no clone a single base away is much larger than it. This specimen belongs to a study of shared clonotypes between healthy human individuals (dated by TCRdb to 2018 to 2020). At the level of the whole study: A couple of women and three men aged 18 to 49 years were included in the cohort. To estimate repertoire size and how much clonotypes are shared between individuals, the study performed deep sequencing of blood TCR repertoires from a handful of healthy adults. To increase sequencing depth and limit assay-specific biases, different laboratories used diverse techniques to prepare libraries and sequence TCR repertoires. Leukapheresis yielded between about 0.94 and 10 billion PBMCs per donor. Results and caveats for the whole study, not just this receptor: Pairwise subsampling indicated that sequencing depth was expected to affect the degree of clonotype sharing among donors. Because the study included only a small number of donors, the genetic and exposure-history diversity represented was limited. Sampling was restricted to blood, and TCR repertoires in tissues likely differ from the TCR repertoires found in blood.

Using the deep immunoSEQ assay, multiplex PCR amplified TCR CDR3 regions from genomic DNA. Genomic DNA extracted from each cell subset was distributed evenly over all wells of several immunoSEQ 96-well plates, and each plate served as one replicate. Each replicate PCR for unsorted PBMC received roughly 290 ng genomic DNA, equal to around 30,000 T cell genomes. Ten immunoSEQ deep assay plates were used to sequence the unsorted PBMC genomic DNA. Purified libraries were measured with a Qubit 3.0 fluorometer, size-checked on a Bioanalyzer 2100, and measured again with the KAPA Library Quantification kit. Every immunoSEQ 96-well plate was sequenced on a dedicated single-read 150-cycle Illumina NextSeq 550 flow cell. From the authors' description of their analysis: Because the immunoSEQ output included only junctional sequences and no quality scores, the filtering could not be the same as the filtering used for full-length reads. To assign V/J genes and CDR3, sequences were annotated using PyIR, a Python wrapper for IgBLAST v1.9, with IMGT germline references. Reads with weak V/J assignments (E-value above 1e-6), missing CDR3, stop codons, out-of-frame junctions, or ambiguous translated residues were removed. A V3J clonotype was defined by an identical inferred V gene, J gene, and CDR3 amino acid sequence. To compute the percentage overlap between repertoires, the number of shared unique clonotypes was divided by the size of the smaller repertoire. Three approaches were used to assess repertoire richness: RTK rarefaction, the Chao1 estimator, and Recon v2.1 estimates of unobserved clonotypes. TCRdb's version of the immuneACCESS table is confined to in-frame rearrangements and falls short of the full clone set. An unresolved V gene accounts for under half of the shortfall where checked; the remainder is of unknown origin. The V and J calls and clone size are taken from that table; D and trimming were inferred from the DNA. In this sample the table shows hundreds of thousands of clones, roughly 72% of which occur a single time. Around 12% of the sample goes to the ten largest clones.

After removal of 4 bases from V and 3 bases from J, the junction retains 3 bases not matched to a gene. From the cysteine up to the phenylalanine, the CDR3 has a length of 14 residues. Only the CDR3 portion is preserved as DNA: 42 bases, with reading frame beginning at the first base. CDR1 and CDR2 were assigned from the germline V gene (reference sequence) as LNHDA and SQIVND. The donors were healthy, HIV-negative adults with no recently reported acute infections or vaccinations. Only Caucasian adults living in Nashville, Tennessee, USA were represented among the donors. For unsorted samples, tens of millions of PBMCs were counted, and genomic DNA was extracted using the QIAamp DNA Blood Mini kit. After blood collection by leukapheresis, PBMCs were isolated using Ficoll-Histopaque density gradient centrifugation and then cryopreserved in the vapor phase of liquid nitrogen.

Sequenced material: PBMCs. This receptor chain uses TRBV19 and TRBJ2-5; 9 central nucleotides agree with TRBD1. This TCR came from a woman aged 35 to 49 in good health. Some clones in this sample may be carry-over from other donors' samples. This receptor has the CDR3 CASSTGQGKETQYF. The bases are TGTGCCAGTAGTACGGGACAGGGTAAAGAGACCCAGTACTTC.